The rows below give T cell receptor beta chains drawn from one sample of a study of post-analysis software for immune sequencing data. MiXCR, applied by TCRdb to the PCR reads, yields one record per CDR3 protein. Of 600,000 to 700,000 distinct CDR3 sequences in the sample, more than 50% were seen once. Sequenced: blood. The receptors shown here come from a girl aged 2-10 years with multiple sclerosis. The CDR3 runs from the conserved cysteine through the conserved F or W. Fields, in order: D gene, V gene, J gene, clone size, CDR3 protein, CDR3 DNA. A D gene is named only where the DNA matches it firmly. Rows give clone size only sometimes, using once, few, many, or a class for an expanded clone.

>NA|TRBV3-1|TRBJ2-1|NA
CGSSQRIRDRPSSYNEQFF
TGTGGCAGCAGCCAAAGAATCCGGGACCGTCCTTCCTCCTACAATGAGCAGTTCTTC
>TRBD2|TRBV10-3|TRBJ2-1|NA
CAISESRGTRPVEQFF
TGTGCCATCAGTGAGTCAAGGGGGACTAGGCCCGTTGAGCAGTTCTTC
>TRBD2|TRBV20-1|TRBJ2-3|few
CSATGTSEEGTQYF
TGCAGTGCTACCGGGACTAGCGAGGAGGGTACGCAGTATTTT
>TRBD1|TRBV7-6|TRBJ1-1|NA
CASSLDRPTEAFF
TGTGCCAGCAGCCTGGACAGGCCCACTGAAGCTTTCTTT
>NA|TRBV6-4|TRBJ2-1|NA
CASSDGENEQFF
TGTGCCAGCAGTGACGGAGAAAATGAGCAGTTCTTC
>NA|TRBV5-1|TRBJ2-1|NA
CASSLGGSPYNEQFF
TGCGCCAGCAGCTTGGGAGGGAGTCCCTACAATGAGCAGTTCTTC
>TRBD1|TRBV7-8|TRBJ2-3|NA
CASSTTTGTGGDTQYF
TGTGCCAGCAGCACTACGACCGGGACAGGGGGAGACACGCAGTATTTT
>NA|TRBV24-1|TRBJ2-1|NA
CATSPNNPFNEQFF
TGTGCCACCAGCCCCAACAACCCCTTCAATGAGCAGTTCTTC
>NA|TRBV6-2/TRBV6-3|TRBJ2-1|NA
CASSYSWSNNEQFF
TGTGCCAGCAGTTACTCGTGGAGTAACAATGAGCAGTTCTTC
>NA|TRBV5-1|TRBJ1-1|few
CASSLATSPEAFF
TGCGCCAGCAGCTTGGCGACATCACCTGAAGCTTTCTTT
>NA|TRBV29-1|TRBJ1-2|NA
CSVPSGANYGYTF
TGCAGCGTTCCCTCGGGGGCCAACTATGGCTACACCTTC
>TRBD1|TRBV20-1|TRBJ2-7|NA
CSATKGQDYEQYF
TGCAGTGCGACTAAAGGACAGGACTACGAGCAGTACTTC
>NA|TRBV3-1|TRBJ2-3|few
CASSLGTSPYTDTQYF
TGTGCCAGCAGCCTAGGGACTTCCCCCTACACAGATACGCAGTATTTT